Listed below are T cell receptor beta chains from one sample, sequenced in a study of CD8+ T cells in alopecia areata. Using immunoSEQ multiplex PCR, the repertoire was profiled, and TCRdb retains in-frame clones only, with some absent. The data show under 350,000 clones, roughly 64% seen once. This sample comprised CD4+ T cells sorted from blood, obtained at week 24, from a patient treated with tofacitinib. These receptors all stem from a human donor with alopecia areata. The CDR3 runs from the conserved cysteine through the conserved F or W. Each record gives: D gene, clone size, J gene, V gene, CDR3 length, CDR3 DNA, CDR3 protein. D genes are given only for firm matches. A row's size may be missing; if present it is once, few, many or a size class.

D: -; size: -; J: TRBJ1-6; V: TRBV23-1; length: 16; DNA: TGCGCCAGCAGTCAAACAAGGAGCTCCTATAATTCACCCCTCCACTTT; CDR3: CASSQTRSSYNSPLHF
D: TRBD1; size: -; J: TRBJ2-1; V: TRBV27; length: 14; DNA: TGTGCCAGCAGACAGGACAGGGTTTACAATGAGCAGTTCTTC; CDR3: CASRQDRVYNEQFF
D: -; size: -; J: TRBJ2-1; V: TRBV14; length: 15; DNA: TGTGCCAGCAGCCCCACCGGGACTTTTTACAATGAGCAGTTCTTC; CDR3: CASSPTGTFYNEQFF
D: -; size: few; J: TRBJ2-5; V: TRBV29-1; length: 11; DNA: TGCAGCACAGGGTTCCAAGAGACCCAGTACTTC; CDR3: CSTGFQETQYF
D: -; size: -; J: TRBJ2-5; V: TRBV29-1; length: 11; DNA: TGCAGCGTTGTTAGGGAAGAGACCCAGTACTTC; CDR3: CSVVREETQYF
D: -; size: -; J: TRBJ1-6; V: TRBV5-1; length: 14; DNA: TGCGCCAGCAGCTTGGCAGGGCAGGGGTCACCCCTCCACTTT; CDR3: CASSLAGQGSPLHF
D: -; size: -; J: TRBJ1-2; V: TRBV29-1; length: 12; DNA: TGCAGCGCCGGGGGGCTCTCCTATGGCTACACCTTC; CDR3: CSAGGLSYGYTF
D: -; size: -; J: TRBJ1-5; V: TRBV4-1; length: 18; DNA: TGCGCCAGCAGCCACCCCCGGGGCGGGGAGGGGAGCAATCAGCCCCAGCATTTT; CDR3: CASSHPRGGEGSNQPQHF
D: TRBD1; size: -; J: TRBJ1-1; V: TRBV6-5; length: 14; DNA: TGTGCCAGCAGTTACAGGGGGCGACGCACTGAAGCTTTCTTT; CDR3: CASSYRGRRTEAFF
D: -; size: -; J: TRBJ2-3; V: TRBV6-5; length: 12; DNA: TGTGCCAGCAGGGGAAGCACAGATACGCAGTATTTT; CDR3: CASRGSTDTQYF
D: -; size: few; J: TRBJ1-6; V: TRBV4-2; length: 15; DNA: TGTGCCAGCAGCCAAGAGGATGTCTATAATTCACCCCTCCACTTT; CDR3: CASSQEDVYNSPLHF
D: TRBD1; size: -; J: TRBJ2-7; V: TRBV7-2; length: 16; DNA: TGTGCCAGCAGCTCCCGACAGGGGCGACTCTCCTACGAGCAGTACTTC; CDR3: CASSSRQGRLSYEQYF
D: TRBD1; size: -; J: TRBJ1-2; V: TRBV2; length: 16; DNA: TGTGCCAGCAGTGAATTCGAGACAGGGGAAAGTGATGGCTACACCTTC; CDR3: CASSEFETGESDGYTF
D: TRBD1; size: -; J: TRBJ2-1; V: TRBV4-1; length: 16; DNA: TGCGCCAGCAGCCGGGGACAGGGGGGCTCCTACAATGAGCAGTTCTTC; CDR3: CASSRGQGGSYNEQFF
D: TRBD1; size: -; J: TRBJ1-5; V: TRBV6-1; length: 13; DNA: TGTGCCAGCACTGGACAGGGTAATCAGCCCCAGCATTTT; CDR3: CASTGQGNQPQHF
D: -; size: few; J: TRBJ2-6; V: TRBV4-1; length: 20; DNA: TGCGCCAGCAGCCAAGCCTTAGACAGGTTAAAAGACTCTGGGGCCAACGTCCTGACTTTC; CDR3: CASSQALDRLKDSGANVLTF
D: -; size: -; J: TRBJ1-1; V: TRBV5-6; length: 13; DNA: TGTGCCAGCAGCTTAATCATGAACACTGAAGCTTTCTTT; CDR3: CASSLIMNTEAFF
D: -; size: few; J: TRBJ2-3; V: TRBV7-2; length: 15; DNA: TGTGCCAGCAGCTTGGAAGGAGGCCGCACAGATACGCAGTATTTT; CDR3: CASSLEGGRTDTQYF
D: -; size: -; J: TRBJ2-3; V: TRBV9; length: 13; DNA: TGTGCCAGCAGCGTAGCGCGCACAGATACGCAGTATTTT; CDR3: CASSVARTDTQYF
D: TRBD1; size: -; J: TRBJ2-7; V: TRBV25-1; length: 15; DNA: TGTGCCAGCAGTAAACAGGGGGACCACCTCTACGAGCAGTACTTC; CDR3: CASSKQGDHLYEQYF
D: -; size: -; J: TRBJ1-6; V: TRBV25-1; length: 16; DNA: TGTGCCAGCAGTGGCCACTCAGGGAGGAATAATTCACCCCTCCACTTT; CDR3: CASSGHSGRNNSPLHF
D: TRBD2; size: -; J: TRBJ2-3; V: TRBV6-1; length: 14; DNA: TGTGCCAGCAGCCGAGGGACTAGCGAGGATACGCAGTATTTT; CDR3: CASSRGTSEDTQYF
D: TRBD2; size: -; J: TRBJ2-7; V: TRBV25-1; length: 13; DNA: TGTGCCAGCAGTGAACAAGCGGGGGGCGAGCAGTACTTC; CDR3: CASSEQAGGEQYF
D: -; size: -; J: TRBJ1-2; V: TRBV15; length: 15; DNA: TGTGCCACCAGCAGATTAGACAGAACCAACTATGGCTACACCTTC; CDR3: CATSRLDRTNYGYTF
D: -; size: -; J: TRBJ2-5; V: TRBV5-4; length: 14; DNA: TGTGCCAGCAGGCCGGAGGGGGGCCGGGAGACCCAGTACTTC; CDR3: CASRPEGGRETQYF
D: -; size: -; J: TRBJ2-7; V: TRBV7-3; length: 14; DNA: TGTGCCAGCAGCTTATCGTGGAACCAAGGCGAGCAGTACTTC; CDR3: CASSLSWNQGEQYF
D: TRBD1; size: -; J: TRBJ1-2; V: TRBV7-9; length: 15; DNA: TGTGCCAGCAGCTTAGTGACAGGGGGTAACTATGGCTACACCTTC; CDR3: CASSLVTGGNYGYTF
D: -; size: -; J: TRBJ2-3; V: TRBV29-1; length: 13; DNA: TGCAGCGTTGGTCCGAAACTCACAGATACGCAGTATTTT; CDR3: CSVGPKLTDTQYF
D: -; size: -; J: TRBJ2-5; V: TRBV9; length: 12; DNA: TGTGCCAGCAGCGTACCCCGAGAGACCCAGTACTTC; CDR3: CASSVPRETQYF
D: TRBD2; size: -; J: TRBJ2-1; V: TRBV14; length: 16; DNA: TGTGCCAGCAGCCAATCTCTAGCGGGTATCTACAATGAGCAGTTCTTC; CDR3: CASSQSLAGIYNEQFF
D: TRBD1; size: few; J: TRBJ2-1; V: TRBV29-1; length: 11; DNA: TGCAGCGCGGGACAGGGCAATGAGCAGTTCTTC; CDR3: CSAGQGNEQFF
D: TRBD1; size: -; J: TRBJ2-7; V: TRBV7-8; length: 15; DNA: TGTGCCAGCAGCCTGGACAGGGGCCTTGTTGGCGAGCAGTACTTC; CDR3: CASSLDRGLVGEQYF
D: TRBD1; size: few; J: TRBJ2-7; V: TRBV7-9; length: 15; DNA: TGTGCCAGCAGCCTAACTGGGGACAGGACGGACGAGCAGTACTTC; CDR3: CASSLTGDRTDEQYF
D: -; size: -; J: TRBJ1-4; V: TRBV30; length: 14; DNA: TGTGCCTGGAGTGTACTTACGCTAAATGAAAAACTGTTTTTT; CDR3: CAWSVLTLNEKLFF
D: -; size: -; J: TRBJ2-3; V: TRBV5-1; length: 14; DNA: TGCGCCAGCAGTTACAGGGAGTTGACAGATACGCAGTATTTT; CDR3: CASSYRELTDTQYF
D: -; size: once; J: TRBJ1-5; V: TRBV27; length: 14; DNA: TGTGCCAGCAGTTTAAGCTGGGACAATCAGCCCCAGCATTTT; CDR3: CASSLSWDNQPQHF
D: -; size: few; J: TRBJ1-3; V: TRBV5-4; length: 14; DNA: TGTGCCAGCAGCGCTCAGTATGATGGAAACACCATATATTTT; CDR3: CASSAQYDGNTIYF
D: -; size: -; J: TRBJ2-3; V: TRBV5-4; length: 14; DNA: TGTGCCAGCAGCGCGACCAAAAGGGTAGATACGCAGTATTTT; CDR3: CASSATKRVDTQYF
D: -; size: few; J: TRBJ2-2; V: TRBV11-1; length: 16; DNA: TGTGCCAGCAGCCGCAGGGGCCCCGAGAACACCGGGGAGCTGTTTTTT; CDR3: CASSRRGPENTGELFF